The rows below give T cell receptor beta chains drawn from one sample of a study of CD8 T cells in ankylosing spondylitis. TCRdb re-analysed the 5' RACE reads in MiXCR, keeping a single row per CDR3 protein. The repertoire consists of about 160,000 distinct CDR3 sequences, with 18% occurring once and the leading ten covering approximately 7.8%. Sequencing was carried out using blood, either unsorted or a sorted T cell fraction (not recorded which). Receptors were obtained from a male donor with ankylosing spondylitis or in good health (not recorded which). The conserved cysteine and the conserved F or W are not part of the CDR3 here. Size values are once, few and many counts, or a class for expanded clones, and some rows have none.

V gene: TRBV10-3; J gene: TRBJ2-3; clone size: few; CDR3 length: 13; CDR3 protein: AIKPGQGIQDTQY
V gene: TRBV29-1; J gene: TRBJ2-1; clone size: few; CDR3 length: 8; CDR3 protein: SVGLSEQF
V gene: TRBV20-1; J gene: TRBJ2-7; clone size: many; CDR3 length: 11; CDR3 protein: SARDPPAYEQY
V gene: TRBV28; J gene: TRBJ1-1; clone size: -; CDR3 length: 12; CDR3 protein: ASSLTLTDTEAF
V gene: TRBV5-1; J gene: TRBJ2-3; clone size: -; CDR3 length: 13; CDR3 protein: ASSGRDRGSDTQY
V gene: TRBV20-1; J gene: TRBJ1-2; clone size: many; CDR3 length: 14; CDR3 protein: SARDKLEDINYGYT
V gene: TRBV20-1; J gene: TRBJ1-6; clone size: few; CDR3 length: 12; CDR3 protein: SATETGVGSPLH
V gene: TRBV20-1; J gene: TRBJ2-1; clone size: many; CDR3 length: 10; CDR3 protein: SARDRGNEQF
V gene: TRBV18; J gene: TRBJ1-1; clone size: -; CDR3 length: 14; CDR3 protein: ASSPLLEGLDTEAF
V gene: TRBV11-1; J gene: TRBJ1-1; clone size: many; CDR3 length: 12; CDR3 protein: ASSYRDSGTEAF
V gene: TRBV7-2; J gene: TRBJ2-2; clone size: few; CDR3 length: 13; CDR3 protein: ASSLTVTITGELF
V gene: TRBV20-1; J gene: TRBJ2-5; clone size: many; CDR3 length: 14; CDR3 protein: SARPWGLAGVETQY
V gene: TRBV11-2; J gene: TRBJ2-7; clone size: -; CDR3 length: 12; CDR3 protein: ASSLAGPTYEQY
V gene: TRBV29-1; J gene: TRBJ2-2; clone size: -; CDR3 length: 12; CDR3 protein: SVGLAGVTGELF
V gene: TRBV28; J gene: TRBJ2-7; clone size: once; CDR3 length: 11; CDR3 protein: ASSLGQANEQY
V gene: TRBV24-1; J gene: TRBJ1-1; clone size: many; CDR3 length: 11; CDR3 protein: ATRGQGSTEAF
V gene: TRBV9; J gene: TRBJ1-6; clone size: few; CDR3 length: 13; CDR3 protein: ASSVELSYNSPLH
V gene: TRBV18; J gene: TRBJ1-6; clone size: -; CDR3 length: 11; CDR3 protein: ASSPDINSPLH
V gene: TRBV5-1; J gene: TRBJ2-4; clone size: many; CDR3 length: 14; CDR3 protein: ASSLGTELAKNIQY
V gene: TRBV7-2; J gene: TRBJ2-7; clone size: many; CDR3 length: 12; CDR3 protein: ASSHRDRSYEQY
V gene: TRBV5-6; J gene: TRBJ2-2; clone size: -; CDR3 length: 12; CDR3 protein: ASTSREGTGELF
V gene: TRBV28; J gene: TRBJ1-5; clone size: few; CDR3 length: 10; CDR3 protein: ASSLTIQPQH
V gene: TRBV28; J gene: TRBJ2-2; clone size: many; CDR3 length: 10; CDR3 protein: ACNKNTGELF
V gene: TRBV30; J gene: TRBJ2-7; clone size: -; CDR3 length: 13; CDR3 protein: AWSVPPSGKYEQY
V gene: TRBV28; J gene: TRBJ2-3; clone size: few; CDR3 length: 14; CDR3 protein: ASSPSSGRVADTQY
V gene: TRBV20-1; J gene: TRBJ1-4; clone size: -; CDR3 length: 12; CDR3 protein: SALDWEGNEKLF
V gene: TRBV24-1; J gene: TRBJ2-7; clone size: -; CDR3 length: 9; CDR3 protein: ATSLNYEQY
V gene: TRBV29-1; J gene: TRBJ1-1; clone size: -; CDR3 length: 11; CDR3 protein: SVDGGTSTEAF
V gene: TRBV6-2/TRBV6-3; J gene: TRBJ2-2; clone size: -; CDR3 length: 16; CDR3 protein: ASSYRQQAGEDTGELF
V gene: TRBV20-1; J gene: TRBJ1-5; clone size: -; CDR3 length: 13; CDR3 protein: SANTRQWSNQPQH
V gene: TRBV4-1; J gene: TRBJ2-1; clone size: -; CDR3 length: 10; CDR3 protein: ASSQDESRQF
V gene: TRBV5-1; J gene: TRBJ2-2; clone size: many; CDR3 length: 13; CDR3 protein: ASTGRVTNTGELF
V gene: TRBV29-1; J gene: TRBJ1-5; clone size: -; CDR3 length: 12; CDR3 protein: RVATGQGFQPQH
V gene: TRBV10-3; J gene: TRBJ2-5; clone size: many; CDR3 length: 12; CDR3 protein: AISEFWEGETQY
V gene: TRBV18; J gene: TRBJ2-2; clone size: few; CDR3 length: 13; CDR3 protein: ASSPIQTNTGELF
V gene: TRBV29-1; J gene: TRBJ1-2; clone size: many; CDR3 length: 12; CDR3 protein: SVEAQSSGEGYT
V gene: TRBV28; J gene: TRBJ2-7; clone size: few; CDR3 length: 11; CDR3 protein: ASSFPGTYEQY
V gene: TRBV28; J gene: TRBJ1-2; clone size: -; CDR3 length: 18; CDR3 protein: ASSLGAPRRGRHLYYGYT
V gene: TRBV6-5; J gene: TRBJ1-2; clone size: -; CDR3 length: 10; CDR3 protein: ASSYRVGGYT
V gene: TRBV20-1; J gene: TRBJ2-1; clone size: few; CDR3 length: 14; CDR3 protein: SARDRYRNEYNEQF